This T cell receptor beta chain was obtained from a study of T cell responses to AZD1222 COVID-19 vaccine (dated by TCRdb to 2020 to 2022). Concerning the study at large: A total of 233 trial participants underwent TCR sequencing, of whom 207 received two doses of AZD1222 and about 25 received two doses of the MenACWY control vaccine. Enrollment into the trials was organized by age into subgroups of 18-55, 56-69 and 70-plus years, and those subgroups contained roughly 150, 30 and 60 TCR-sequenced participants, respectively. Study-level results and caveats: Spike-specific TCR breadth and depth rose significantly after two AZD1222 doses compared with day 0 and with MenACWY recipients. Participants were mostly white British and included more females than males, and it was suggested by the authors that clonal diversity may have been underestimated. Because no day 14 peak-response samples were available, the repertoires could be characterized only after the peak T cell response. Reportedly, almost half of the unique spike-specific TCRs recognized epitopes lying outside the regions that are mutated in the B.1.351 and B.1.1.7 variants. Vaccine-associated CD4 TCRs spanned the whole spike protein, with dominant responses in regions 160-218 and 743-854. Conclusions about previously exposed vaccinees are limited because only a handful of AZD1222 recipients were SARS-CoV-2 seropositive at baseline. The 56-69-year group was small, and its depth increase did not reach significance, likely because of low power.

The time point label here, explained by the study, means: about 28 days (+/-7) after the second vaccine dose. AZD1222 recipients whose second dose came at about 4 weeks and those whose second dose came at about 12 weeks were combined into one group, since spike-specific TCR depth and breadth did not differ between the two schedules. Samples from vaccinated people were obtained from the UK trials COV001 and COV002, which included a single-blind randomized controlled phase 2/3 trial of AZD1222 (ChAdOx1 nCoV-19) in healthy adults. For TCRbeta chain sequencing, PBMC samples were collected from trial participants at day 0 and at day 28 after the second dose. The CDR3 numbers 11 residues from cysteine through phenylalanine. Only the CDR3 portion is preserved as DNA: 33 bases, with reading frame beginning at the first base. Between the V and J ends, shortened by 4 bases and 5 bases respectively, the junction contains 5 bases.

The CDR3 regions of human TCRbeta chains were analyzed by immunosequencing. From the authors' description of their analysis: TCRs in the repertoires were compared against a reference library of SARS-CoV-2-specific TCRs that had been generated with the MIRA antigen-specificity platform. Breadth was defined as the fraction of unique TCRs that were SARS-CoV-2-associated, and depth was defined as the fraction of total T cells that were SARS-CoV-2-associated. Using the MIRA data, each spike-specific TCR was assigned both to the spike region to which the TCR was reactive and to a CD4 or CD8 class. Log10-transformed breadth and depth values were compared by one-way ANOVA with Sidak's multiple comparisons tests. TCRdb stores this immuneACCESS table with in-frame sequences only. Part of the clones is absent; in the studies checked, under half of the shortfall reflects unresolved V genes, and no reason is known for the rest. The V and J calls and clone size were taken over from that table, and D and trimming were inferred from the DNA. The sample profile shows some 130,000 clones; over 85% of them were found once. The ten largest clonotypes hold approximately 7% of the sample.

About this clone: Its antigen is currently not known. No clone much larger than this one lies a single base away; base qualities are absent.

This specimen was peripheral blood, taken 28 days after the second AZD1222 dose. The receptor chain draws on TRBV12-3 or TRBV12-4 and TRBJ2-5; the D gene remains uncertain. The clonotype was recovered from an adult who received the AZD1222 COVID-19 vaccine. The nucleotides read TGTGCCAGCAGTTGGGGTGAGACCCAGTACTTC. It translates as CASSWGETQYF.